A single sample gave rise to the 20 T cell receptor beta chains below, sequenced in a study of T cell repertoires in cytomegalovirus infection. MiXCR, applied by TCRdb to the reads, yields one record per CDR3 protein. The sample contains approximately 1,000,000 distinct CDR3 sequences, roughly 30% of which appear only once. No antigens are known for them. The sample was cultured CD8+ T cells from PBMCs, taken from culture after CMV antigen stimulation. These receptors were taken from a human donor in good health (CMV status not recorded). Some clones in this sample may be carry-over from other donors' samples.

A few counts support this clonotype. This rearrangement joins TRBV20-1 to TRBJ1-1; D gene unclear. The CDR3 covers 13 residues. V lost 1 base and J lost 0, with 6 bases in between. Germline values: CDR1 DFQATT, CDR2 SNEGSKA (reference sequence). The CDR3 region is CSARVSVNTEAFF. The CDR3 DNA is TGCAGTGCTAGAGTGTCGGTGAACACTGAAGCTTTCTTT.

This clonotype was seen only a few times. DNA of the CDR3: TGTGCCAGCAAGTACGGGACAGGGGGCGTTAACTATGGCTACACCTTC. It translates to CASKYGTGGVNYGYTF. This sequence joins TRBV6-1 and TRBJ1-2; 12 bases match TRBD1. This CDR3 is 16 amino acids long. Germline-derived CDR1 and CDR2 are MNHNS and SASEGT. The V segment lost 7 bases and the J segment 1 base; nucleotides outside the gene matches: 7.

V and J are TRBV19 and TRBJ2-2; maybe TRBD2 (6 bases). With 7 bases removed from V and 2 bases from J, the gap between germline ends came to 23 bases. The CDR3 has 18 amino acids. Germline V gene lookup returns CDR1 LNHDA and CDR2 SQIVND (reference sequence). CDR3 sequence (DNA): TGTGCCAGTAAAGGATTCTGGATGGGGCGGGGTAACACCGGGGAGCTGTTTTTT. It encodes CASKGFWMGRGNTGELFF.

This clonotype was found a few times. The chain employs TRBV7-3 and TRBJ2-1; the D gene is possibly TRBD2 (5 bases). Germline CDR1 reads SGHTA; CDR2 reads FQGTGA. Trimming left V 11 bases short and J 0 bases short, with 17 bases between. The length of the CDR3 is 15 residues. The CDR3 nucleotides read TGTGCCTCCCAAGGCGGGTCGAGCTCCTACAATGAGCAGTTCTTC. Protein: CASQGGSSSYNEQFF.

The chain is built from TRBV7-3 and TRBJ1-1, with D perhaps TRBD1 (6 bases). The V end lost 2 bases, the J end lost 0 bases, and 13 bases lay between the germline ends. Germline assignment: CDR1 SGHTA and CDR2 FQGTGA. The CDR3 length is 16 residues. The CDR3 DNA reads TGTGCCAGCAGCTTATACGGAGGGGGGGTGAACACTGAAGCTTTCTTT. It yields the protein CASSLYGGGVNTEAFF.

The V and J genes are TRBV6-2 or TRBV6-3 and TRBJ2-7; no clear D gene. The CDR3 runs to 14 residues. Germline assignment: CDR1 MNHEY and CDR2 SVGEGT. Trimming shortened V by 5 bases and J by 0 bases, and 11 bases separated the two germline ends. CDR3 sequence reads: CASSRTDFSYEQYV. CDR3 DNA: TGTGCCAGCAGTCGGACGGATTTCTCCTACGAGCAGTACGTC.

The table lists this clonotype with a count of one. For the CDR3, the DNA is TGTGCCAGCAGCCAAGATGGACTAGCCAGGGATACGCAGTATTTT. It codes for CASSQDGLARDTQYF. This chain links TRBV3-1 with TRBJ2-3; 8 positions match TRBD2. CDR1 is LGHDT and CDR2 is YNNKEL in the germline V gene (reference sequence). CDR3 size: 15 residues. The V segment lost 0 bases and the J segment 6 bases; nucleotides outside the gene matches: 5.

The table lists this clonotype with many counts. This chain connects TRBV7-9 to TRBJ2-5; TRBD1 or TRBD2 may be the D gene (5 bases each). The germline V and J ends were trimmed by 3 bases and 3 bases, with 11 bases remaining between them. The length of the CDR3 is 14 residues. CDR1 and CDR2 (germline): SEHNR, FQNEAQ (reference sequence). DNA for the CDR3: TGTGCCAGCAGCTTTTACCGGGACGAAGAGACCCAGTACTTC. This gives the protein CASSFYRDEETQYF.

This clonotype was seen only a few times. The chain links TRBV20-1 to TRBJ2-7; perhaps D is TRBD1 or TRBD2 (6 bases each). The CDR3 runs 13 residues. V lost 6 bases, J lost 1 base, and 13 bases lay in between. In germline, CDR1 is DFQATT, CDR2 SNEGSKA (reference sequence). This chain's CDR3 is CSAKGEVSYEQYV. In DNA, the CDR3 is TGCAGTGCCAAGGGGGAGGTATCCTACGAGCAGTACGTC.

V is TRBV25-1 and J is TRBJ1-4; D remains unclear. Germline V CDR1 and CDR2: MGHDK, SYGVNS. The CDR3 is 15 amino acids. Trimming cost V 1 base and J 7 bases, with 13 bases left between them. CDR3 sequence reads: CASSEWPEEREKLFF. CDR3 coding DNA: TGTGCCAGCAGTGAATGGCCGGAGGAACGTGAAAAACTGTTTTTT.

J is TRBJ1-1 and V is TRBV12-5, with D unclear. The germline V gene has CDR1 LGHNT and CDR2 FRNRAP. The CDR3 runs to 15 residues. The ends were cut back, 0 bases at V and 10 bases at J, with 18 bases in the middle. CDR3 sequence (DNA): TGTGCTAGTGGTTTGGTAGTTGAAGAGGAGATGGCAGCTTTCTTT. It specifies CASGLVVEEEMAAFF.

CDR3 DNA sequence: TGTGCCAGCAGTTTGCAGGGAGGCATCAATGAGCAGTTCTTC. As protein: CASSLQGGINEQFF. The rearrangement links TRBV27 to TRBJ2-1; D is perhaps TRBD2 (6 bases). V was shortened by 3 bases and J by 6 bases, with 12 bases between the two germline ends. Germline CDR1 MNHEY, CDR2 SMNVEV (reference sequence). The CDR3 sequence is 14 residues long.

A remark on this clonotype: A read error may explain this, as a much larger clone is one base away. A read error is likely, as this CDR3 ends without the conserved phenylalanine or tryptophan. V is TRBV7-6 and J is TRBJ2-7, with TRBD1 matching 8 bases. Germline V gene sequence: CDR1 SGHVS, CDR2 FNYEAQ. The trim removed 4 bases at V and 1 base at J, leaving 12 bases unmatched. The CDR3 loop spans 17 amino acids. The DNA for the CDR3 is TGTGCCAGCAGCTCAGGGGGTAGGGGACAGGATTCCTACGAGCAGTACTCC. Amino acids: CASSSGGRGQDSYEQYS.

As to this clonotype: An end of the junction does not agree with germline; a read error may underlie this. The chain links TRBV6-5 to TRBJ1-1; no clear D gene. Germline V CDR1 and CDR2: MNHEY, SVGAGI. The CDR3 has 11 residues. The CDR3 nucleotides are TGTGCCAGCAGTTCTGGGGTCGACCTCACATTT. It specifies CASSSGVDLTF.

This clonotype was seen at least ten times. The rearrangement links TRBV7-6 to TRBJ2-7, with TRBD2 matching 12 bases. Germline-derived CDR1 and CDR2 are SGHVS and FNYEAQ. The CDR3 has 12 amino acids. With V trimmed by 9 bases and J by 7 bases, 4 bases remained unmatched. CDR3 in DNA: TGTGCCAGTTCTAGCGGGGGGGGAGAGCAGTACTTC. Translated, it gives CASSSGGGEQYF.

J is TRBJ2-1 and V is TRBV5-5; 8 bases map to TRBD1. The germline gives CDR1 SGHKS, CDR2 YYEKEE (reference sequence). J lost 6 bases, V lost 2 bases, and 7 bases had no gene match. The CDR3 runs 15 residues. CDR3 nucleotides: TGTGCCAGCAGCTTCGTGACAGGGGTCCCCAATGAGCAGTTCTTC. This encodes CASSFVTGVPNEQFF.

A remark on this clonotype: A much bigger clone sits one base away, suggesting this may be a read error. This rearrangement joins TRBV12-3 or TRBV12-4 to TRBJ1-5; no reliable D call. Trimming pared 4 bases from V and 4 bases from J, leaving 23 bases between. This CDR3 has 18 amino acids. CDR3 in DNA: TGTGCCAGCAGTTGTAGCCCAGAGGTACCACGGTTAAATCAGCCCCAGCATTTT. Translated, it gives CASSCSPEVPRLNQPQHF.

This clonotype was picked up a small number of times. The chain is built from TRBV29-1 and TRBJ1-1; perhaps TRBD1 as D (5 bases). Germline values: CDR1 SQVTM, CDR2 ANQGSEA. V was pared by 3 bases and J by 13 bases, with 18 bases between. The CDR3 loop spans 12 amino acids. The CDR3 nucleotides read TGCAGCGTTGATTTGGGGGAGGGATTTGGTTTCTTT. Its protein product is CSVDLGEGFGFF. Looking up the rest from reference TRBV29-1 and TRBJ1-1 gives the full variable domain: SAVISQKPSRDICQRGTSLTIQCQVDSQVTMMFWYRQQPGQSLTLIATANQGSEATYESGFVIDKFPISRPNLTFSTLTVSNMSPEDSSIYLCSVDLGEGFGFFGQGTRLTVV.

This clonotype was counted a few times. The chain carries TRBV29-1 and TRBJ1-1; D is uncertain. V lost 3 bases, J lost 5 bases, and 10 bases lay in between. Germline V gene lookup returns CDR1 SQVTM and CDR2 ANQGSEA. The CDR3 sequence is 12 residues long. CDR3 DNA: TGCAGCGTTGAGGTGGGGTGGACTGAAGCTTTCTTT. It codes for CSVEVGWTEAFF. The full variable domain, rest sourced from reference TRBV29-1 and TRBJ1-1, is SAVISQKPSRDICQRGTSLTIQCQVDSQVTMMFWYRQQPGQSLTLIATANQGSEATYESGFVIDKFPISRPNLTFSTLTVSNMSPEDSSIYLCSVEVGWTEAFFGQGTRLTVV.

The rearrangement uses TRBV11-3 and TRBJ2-3, with 9 bases fitting TRBD2. The CDR3 runs to 16 residues. V was pared by 4 bases and J by 2 bases, with 7 bases of the junction left unmatched. Germline V CDR1 and CDR2: SGHNT, YENEEA. The DNA for the CDR3 is TGTGCCAGCAGCTCCTGGCGGGGGGGGCTCACAGATACGCAGTATTTT. Amino acid sequence: CASSSWRGGLTDTQYF.